Listed here are 7 T cell receptor beta chains from one sample, sequenced in a study of human CD8 memory T cell subsets. Investigators built TCR beta libraries using UMI-labeled 5' RACE. TCRdb reprocessed the 5' RACE reads and reports one entry per CDR3 protein, with no DNA. This listing includes roughly 5,400 distinct CDR3 sequences. What was sequenced was CD8+ T cells from PBMCs. The receptors originated from a human donor in good health.

V gene TRBV10-3 combines with J gene TRBJ2-1; TCRdb's D call of TRBD1 is untestable without DNA. CDR3 length: 14 residues. CDR1 and CDR2 (germline): ENHRY, SYGVKD. CDR3 sequence reads: CAISVRESYNEQFF.

The chain uses TRBV27 and TRBJ2-7; the TCRdb call, TRBD2, lacks DNA for checking. Germline V CDR1 and CDR2: MNHEY, SMNVEV (reference sequence). The CDR3 sequence is 14 residues long. The CDR3 here is CASSGTSGSYEQYF.

The V gene is TRBV14, the J gene TRBJ2-3; there is no DNA to check the TCRdb D call of TRBD1. Germline-derived CDR1 and CDR2 are SGHDN and FVKESK. The CDR3 loop spans 14 amino acids. CDR3 region: CASSHFRDRDTQYF.

The chain joins TRBV14 to TRBJ1-2. Germline CDR1 SGHDN, CDR2 FVKESK. The CDR3 loop spans 15 amino acids. The CDR3 here is CASSQVLGTDYGYTF. Complete variable domain (other parts from reference TRBV14 and TRBJ1-2): EAGVTQFPSHSVIEKGQTVTLRCDPISGHDNLYWYRRVMGKEIKFLLHFVKESKQDESGMPNNRFLAERTGGTYSTLKVQPAELEDSGVYFCASSQVLGTDYGYTFGSGTRLTVV.

V gene TRBV27 combines with J gene TRBJ2-1; the D call from TCRdb, TRBD1, cannot be confirmed without DNA. This CDR3 contains 16 residues. CDR1 is MNHEY and CDR2 is SMNVEV in the germline V gene (reference sequence). The chain's CDR3 is CASSSNRDSWYNEQFF.

The rearrangement uses TRBV7-9 and TRBJ2-5; TCRdb's D call, TRBD1, is unchecked because there is no DNA. Germline V gene data show CDR1 as SEHNR and CDR2 as FQNEAQ (reference sequence). The CDR3 is made up of 13 amino acids. The CDR3: CASTPPGAETQYF.

The genes are TRBV11-2 and TRBJ1-2. Germline assignment: CDR1 SGHAT and CDR2 FQNNGV. The CDR3 has 14 residues. CDR3 loop: CASRWEGSNYGYTF.